This T cell receptor beta chain was captured in a study of shared T cell receptors in the human thymus. Sequenced by immunoSEQ multiplex PCR; TCRdb stores in-frame clones only, minus some. The repertoire includes 700,000 or so clones, approximately 83% of them detected once, and over 0.008% sits in the top ten. The CDR3 sequence is 16 residues long. CDR1 ENHRY and CDR2 SYGVKD come from the germline V gene. The trim removed 4 bases at V and 1 base at J, leaving 3 bases unmatched. This same sample was also taken into another study, of human thymus T cells.

What was sequenced was thymocytes. This sequence joins TRBV10-3 and TRBJ2-2; 10 bases line up with TRBD2. This TCR was sampled from a girl under three years old with a congenital heart defect. CDR3 amino acids: CAISGAGGMNTGELFF. The CDR3 coding sequence is TGTGCCATCAGTGGAGCGGGGGGGATGAACACCGGGGAGCTGTTTTTT.